Each of the 29 T cell receptor beta chains below was sequenced from the same sample in a study of CD8 T cells in ankylosing spondylitis. In TCRdb, the 5' RACE reads were re-called with MiXCR into one record per CDR3 protein. The sample has about 360,000 distinct CDR3 sequences; about 15% are singletons. The sequenced sample consisted of blood, either unsorted or a sorted T cell fraction (not recorded which). Source of these receptors: a male donor with ankylosing spondylitis or in good health (not recorded which).

This clonotype was recorded at least ten times. The chain links TRBV5-1 to TRBJ2-1; 7 nucleotides agree with TRBD2. V trimming: 0 bases; J trimming: 9 bases; junction bases outside the gene matches: 12. Germline V gene data show CDR1 as SGHRS and CDR2 as YFSETQ. The CDR3 runs 16 residues. The DNA for the CDR3 is TGCGCCAGCAGCTTGGGCCCGGGGCGGGAGAGTCTTGAGCAGTTCTTC. Translated, it gives CASSLGPGRESLEQFF. Using reference TRBV5-1 and TRBJ2-1 for the parts outside the CDR3, the full variable domain is KAGVTQTPRYLIKTRGQQVTLSCSPISGHRSVSWYQQTPGQGLQFLFEYFSETQRNKGNFPGRFSGRQFSNSRSEMNVSTLELGDSALYLCASSLGPGRESLEQFFGPGTRLTVL.

V usage is TRBV20-1 and J usage is TRBJ2-3; unclear D gene. With 8 bases removed from V and 0 bases from J, the gap between germline ends came to 0 bases. Germline V gene sequence: CDR1 DFQATT, CDR2 SNEGSKA (reference sequence). There are 9 residues in the CDR3. The CDR3 nucleotides are TGCAGTAGCACAGATACGCAGTATTTT. Amino acid sequence: CSSTDTQYF.

The chain carries TRBV5-1 and TRBJ2-3, with 8 bases matching TRBD2. CDR1 is SGHRS, CDR2 YFSETQ, per germline. The V and J ends lost 5 bases and 5 bases, in that order; junction bases with no gene match: 10. CDR3 length equals 15 residues. In DNA form, the CDR3 reads TGCGCCAGCAGTAGTCCTAGCGGGCGAATAGATACGCAGTATTTT. Translation: CASSSPSGRIDTQYF.

This clonotype showed up just a few times. The chain joins TRBV5-1 to TRBJ1-2; 8 positions agree with TRBD1. CDR3 size: 13 residues. Germline values: CDR1 SGHRS, CDR2 YFSETQ. Trimming removed 4 bases from V and 8 bases from J; junction bases left unmatched: 7. In DNA, the CDR3 is TGCGCCAGCAGCCAGGGGGCGAGTGCGGGCTACACCTTC. Amino acids: CASSQGASAGYTF.

V usage is TRBV5-1 and J usage is TRBJ1-1, with a possible D match to TRBD1 (6 bases). V shed 2 bases and J shed 4 bases, with 18 bases lying between them. This CDR3 is 16 amino acids long. Germline V gives CDR1 SGHRS, CDR2 YFSETQ. Written as DNA, the CDR3 is TGCGCCAGCAGCTTTGGATCCGGGGGGCCTGTCACTGAAGCTTTCTTT. Translation: CASSFGSGGPVTEAFF.

The chain couples TRBV5-1 to TRBJ2-5, with TRBD2 as a possible D gene (5 bases). This CDR3 region has 16 residues. V lost 7 bases to trimming and J lost 7 bases, with 26 bases between them. Germline CDR1 reads SGHRS; CDR2 reads YFSETQ. The DNA for the CDR3 is TGCGCCAGCTGCCCGATGGACTCCGGGATTTTTGGGACCCAGTACTTC. It specifies CASCPMDSGIFGTQYF.

V and J are TRBV29-1 and TRBJ1-1; TRBD1 agrees at 7 bases. Germline CDR1 reads SQVTM; CDR2 reads ANQGSEA. V shed 2 bases, J shed 1 base, and the junction held 7 bases outside the gene matches. The CDR3 extends over 15 amino acids. The CDR3 loop is CSVELGTASNTEAFF. The DNA of the CDR3 is TGCAGCGTTGAACTGGGGACAGCCTCGAACACTGAAGCTTTCTTT.

This chain links TRBV5-1 with TRBJ2-1; 10 bases agree with TRBD2. Germline V CDR1 and CDR2: SGHRS, YFSETQ. V shed 4 bases and J 2 bases; nucleotides not matched to a gene: 12. The CDR3 is 18 amino acids. DNA of the CDR3: TGCGCCAGCAGCGTTGACCTAGCGGGAGAGATGGCCTACAATGAGCAGTTCTTC. This encodes CASSVDLAGEMAYNEQFF. Full variable domain (outside the CDR3, taken from reference TRBV5-1 and TRBJ2-1): KAGVTQTPRYLIKTRGQQVTLSCSPISGHRSVSWYQQTPGQGLQFLFEYFSETQRNKGNFPGRFSGRQFSNSRSEMNVSTLELGDSALYLCASSVDLAGEMAYNEQFFGPGTRLTVL.

The chain recombines TRBV30 with TRBJ2-2; TRBD1 is a possible D gene (6 bases). The germline CDR1 and CDR2 sequences are GTSNPN and SVGIG (reference sequence). V lost 1 base and J 3 bases, leaving 21 bases between the germline ends. The CDR3 is made up of 18 amino acids. CDR3 protein: CAWSAPVGTLTDTGELFF. The CDR3, as DNA: TGTGCCTGGAGTGCCCCCGTAGGGACATTAACGGACACCGGGGAGCTGTTTTTT. Looking up the rest from reference TRBV30 and TRBJ2-2 gives the full variable domain: SQTIHQWPATLVQPVGSPLSLECTVEGTSNPNLYWYRQAAGRGLQLLFYSVGIGQISSEVPQNLSASRPQDRQFILSSKKLLLSDSGFYLCAWSAPVGTLTDTGELFFGEGSRLTVL.

This clonotype was seen a few times. J is TRBJ1-2 and V is TRBV19; D is unclear. The CDR3 loop spans 13 amino acids. V lost 5 bases, J lost 2 bases, and 9 bases lay in between. Germline V gene lookup returns CDR1 LNHDA and CDR2 SQIVND (reference sequence). The CDR3 spells CASSSRRNYGYTF. For the CDR3, the DNA is TGTGCCAGTAGTTCACGTAGGAACTATGGCTACACCTTC.

The V call is TRBV5-4, the J call TRBJ1-2; a possible D gene is TRBD1 (6 bases). V was pared by 1 base and J by 8 bases, with 18 bases between. The CDR3 runs 15 residues. The germline gives CDR1 SGHNT, CDR2 YYREEE (reference sequence). In nucleotides, the CDR3 is TGTGCCAGCAGCTTGAAGTTCACTGGGACAAAAGGCTACACCTTC. Translation gives CASSLKFTGTKGYTF.

This clonotype has at least ten counts. V and J are TRBV7-9 and TRBJ1-1; D unclear. V lost 5 bases to trimming and J lost 10 bases, with 11 bases between them. This CDR3 comprises 11 residues. The V gene's germline CDR1 is SEHNR and CDR2 FQNEAQ (reference sequence). CDR3 sequence reads: CASSLEGGAFF. CDR3 bases: TGTGCCAGCAGCCTGGAGGGCGGAGCTTTCTTT.

This clonotype was seen only a few times. The chain uses TRBV30 and TRBJ2-7; D remains unclear. This CDR3 is 12 amino acids long. Trimming stripped 0 bases from V and 2 bases from J, with 5 bases between. Germline V gives CDR1 GTSNPN, CDR2 SVGIG (reference sequence). CDR3 region: CAWSVRPYEQYF. DNA for the CDR3: TGTGCCTGGAGTGTTCGACCCTACGAGCAGTACTTC.

The table lists this clonotype with a few counts. The rearrangement joins TRBV6-1 to TRBJ2-1; 9 bases are a match to TRBD2. J lost 7 bases, V lost 4 bases, and 5 bases had no gene match. The CDR3 loop spans 14 amino acids. Germline V gene sequence: CDR1 MNHNS, CDR2 SASEGT. The chain's CDR3 is CASSGAGGWNEQFF. As DNA, the CDR3 is TGTGCCAGCAGTGGTGCGGGAGGGTGGAATGAGCAGTTCTTC.

This clonotype was seen a handful of times. The CDR3 sequence is CASSAGQSGNTIYF. For the CDR3, the DNA is TGTGCCAGCAGTGCGGGACAGTCTGGAAACACCATATATTTT. The genes are TRBV12-3 or TRBV12-4 and TRBJ1-3; the match to TRBD1 covers 7 bases. The CDR3 extends over 14 amino acids. The V segment lost 5 bases and the J segment 1 base; nucleotides outside the gene matches: 2.

The rearrangement links TRBV14 to TRBJ2-6; D gene unclear. Trimming removed 0 bases at V and 3 bases at J, with 15 bases between. This CDR3 is built from 18 residues. The germline V gene has CDR1 SGHDN and CDR2 FVKESK. The CDR3 sequence: CASSQDSSGLFGANVLTF. CDR3 bases: TGTGCCAGCAGCCAAGACAGCTCAGGCCTTTTTGGGGCCAACGTCCTGACTTTC.

This clonotype was counted many times. This chain connects TRBV12-3 or TRBV12-4 to TRBJ1-4; unclear D gene. V lost 6 bases to trimming and J lost 5 bases, with 22 bases between them. The CDR3 runs 17 residues. The DNA of the CDR3 is TGTGCCAGCAGCCAGAGAAGGTGGGGTGGATTCAATGAAAAACTGTTTTTT. Its protein is CASSQRRWGGFNEKLFF.

This clonotype was seen at least ten times. V gene TRBV20-1 combines with J gene TRBJ2-1, with 10 bases that match TRBD2. The V segment lost 1 base and the J segment 0 bases; nucleotides outside the gene matches: 6. CDR3 size: 17 residues. Germline loops: CDR1 DFQATT, CDR2 SNEGSKA (reference sequence). DNA of the CDR3: TGCAGTGCTAGAGTAGCGGGGGGACCACACTCCTACAATGAGCAGTTCTTC. Translation: CSARVAGGPHSYNEQFF.

In this sample, this clonotype turned up a few times. The V gene is TRBV29-1, the J gene TRBJ2-3; D not resolved. CDR1 is SQVTM and CDR2 is ANQGSEA in the germline V gene. Deletions cut 1 base from V and 3 bases from J, with 8 bases between. This CDR3 spans 13 amino acids. The DNA of the CDR3 is TGCAGCGTTGAAGGGACGGTAACAGATACGCAGTATTTT. This sequence encodes CSVEGTVTDTQYF.

This clonotype was recorded a few times. The V gene is TRBV6-1, the J gene TRBJ1-4; a possible D gene is TRBD1 (5 bases). This CDR3 contains 13 residues. From germline, CDR1 is MNHNS and CDR2 SASEGT. V was pared by 7 bases and J by 8 bases, with 14 bases between. The CDR3: CASMTPGKEKLFF. CDR3 sequence (DNA): TGTGCCAGCATGACCCCAGGGAAGGAAAAACTGTTTTTT.

This clonotype was seen a handful of times. The rearrangement links TRBV12-3 or TRBV12-4 to TRBJ2-1, with 7 bases fitting TRBD2. V lost 5 bases to trimming and J lost 15 bases; unmatched junction nucleotides: 13. This CDR3 is 13 amino acids long. CDR3 in DNA: TGTGCCAGCAGTGGGAGGGAGGCCAGGGAGTCGTTCTTC. Protein sequence: CASSGREARESFF.

This chain connects TRBV5-1 to TRBJ2-2; TRBD2 aligns across 8 bases. Germline lookup yields CDR1 SGHRS and CDR2 YFSETQ. The CDR3 runs 15 residues. V shed 4 bases and J 5 bases; nucleotides not matched to a gene: 7. In nucleotides, the CDR3 is TGCGCCAGCAGCGGTTTAGCGGGGAGGACCGGGGAGCTGTTTTTT. This codes for CASSGLAGRTGELFF.

This chain uses TRBV24-1 with TRBJ2-5, with 7 bases lining up with TRBD1. CDR3 length: 13 residues. Per germline, CDR1 KGHDR and CDR2 SFDVKD. V gave up 9 bases and J gave up 3 bases; unmatched junction bases: 6. The CDR3 here is CATQITGEETQYF. The CDR3 DNA sequence: TGTGCCACCCAAATTACAGGGGAAGAGACCCAGTACTTC.

The rearrangement uses TRBV3-1 and TRBJ1-4; D not resolved. CDR3 length equals 13 residues. The V gene's germline CDR1 is LGHDT and CDR2 YNNKEL (reference sequence). V shed 3 bases and J shed 8 bases, with 10 bases lying between them. Here the CDR3 reads CASSQLRGEKLFF. CDR3 DNA: TGTGCCAGCAGCCAGCTTCGAGGGGAAAAACTGTTTTTT.

V usage is TRBV25-1 and J usage is TRBJ2-3; no clear D. The CDR3 extends over 14 amino acids. Looked up from germline, CDR1 is MGHDK and CDR2 is SYGVNS. Trimming took off 0 bases at V and 6 bases at J, with 10 bases between the two ends. The CDR3 region is CASSEYGITDTQYF. In nucleotides, the CDR3 is TGTGCCAGCAGTGAATATGGGATTACGGATACGCAGTATTTT.

V usage is TRBV5-5 and J usage is TRBJ2-1; tentatively, D is TRBD2 (6 bases). V lost 0 bases, J lost 3 bases, and 10 bases lay in between. Germline V lookup: CDR1 SGHKS, CDR2 YYEKEE (reference sequence). The CDR3 sequence is 15 residues long. This chain's CDR3 is CASSLAGGLYNEQFF. CDR3 coding DNA: TGTGCCAGCAGCTTGGCCGGGGGACTCTACAATGAGCAGTTCTTC.

This rearrangement joins TRBV6-1 to TRBJ2-7; D is possibly TRBD1 or TRBD2 (5 bases each). Germline V gene data show CDR1 as MNHNS and CDR2 as SASEGT. Trimming shortened V by 8 bases and J by 4 bases, and 12 bases separated the two germline ends. The CDR3 runs 12 residues. CDR3 in DNA: TGTGCCAGCGGCAGGGAGCGATACGAGCAGTACTTC. Translating gives CASGRERYEQYF.

This clonotype has a handful of counts. This chain links TRBV3-1 with TRBJ2-1; 8 nucleotides line up with TRBD1. The CDR3 spans 15 residues. Germline V lookup: CDR1 LGHDT, CDR2 YNNKEL (reference sequence). The ends lost 4 bases at V and 1 base at J; junction bases unmatched: 3. CDR3 sequence: CASSPRTGSYNEQFF. CDR3 coding DNA: TGTGCCAGCAGCCCCCGGACAGGGTCCTACAATGAGCAGTTCTTC.

Ten or more counts support this clonotype. The DNA of the CDR3 is TGCAGCGTTGGGACAGGGGTAGGCGATGAGCAGTTCTTC. Translation gives CSVGTGVGDEQFF. The chain employs TRBV29-1 and TRBJ2-1; the match to TRBD1 covers 9 bases. This CDR3 contains 13 residues. J lost 8 bases, V lost 4 bases, and 6 bases had no gene match. The germline CDR1 and CDR2 sequences are SQVTM and ANQGSEA.